This T cell receptor beta chain stems from a study of spatial heterogeneity in lung cancer. Study findings and constraints: One measure, the expanded intratumoral alpha and beta TCR count, tracked tumor mutation counts.

The germline V gene encodes CDR1 MNHNY and CDR2 SVGAGI (reference sequence). V gave up 4 bases and J gave up 8 bases, with 8 bases separating them. The CDR3 loop spans 11 amino acids. The sample holds many counts of this clonotype. The target antigen is unknown. Every TCR cDNA molecule carried a tag that served as a unique molecular identifier. MiXCR, applied by TCRdb to the 5' RACE reads, yields one record per CDR3 protein. This table holds about 23,000 distinct CDR3 sequences, 5% to 7% found once. Regarding time point: sample taken at primary tumor resection. A total of approximately 69 untreated early-stage non-small cell lung cancer patients served as donors. No cells were sorted before sequencing. The whole RNA sequenced was extracted from tumor, nontumor lung or frozen PBMC.

The specimen was lung tumor tissue, collected at surgery. The source of this sequence is a male donor with early-stage non-small cell lung cancer. The chain links TRBV6-6 to TRBJ1-1; the D is unclear. The DNA for the CDR3 is TGTGCCAGCAGTTTAGGTGGAGAAGCTTTCTTT. Its protein is CASSLGGEAFF.